Given below is one TCR beta chain in context. The antigen remains unidentified. CDR1 and CDR2 (germline): MDHEN, SYDVKM. Trimming cost V 2 bases and J 6 bases; bases outside gene matches: 4. The CDR3 extends over 16 amino acids. This entry comes from a study of a mutant IDH1 vaccine in newly diagnosed glioma. About the study: Visit V12 was scheduled at week 35 and visit V13 at week 47. Findings of the study overall: Pseudoprogression apparently tracked independently of changes in top peripheral T cell clonotypes.

Some clones are missing from TCRdb's copy, which holds only in-frame ones; the method was immunoSEQ multiplex PCR. The sample carries about 94,000 clones, nearly 90% recorded once. Time point meaning: week 47, end of study. Doses comprised 300 ug of mutant IDH1 20-mer peptide each, plus topical imiquimod. Patients carried new grade 3 or 4 IDH1-mutant astrocytomas lacking nuclear ATRX. V usage is TRBV28 and J usage is TRBJ2-7; 16 nucleotides align to TRBD2. The starting material was PBMCs, obtained from a glioma patient whose treatment included an IDH1 peptide vaccine. The clonotype originates from a woman between 45 and 60 years old with glioma. As DNA, the CDR3 is TGTGCCAGCAGTTTAGGGACTAGCGGGAGGGCAATCGAGCAGTACTTC. Its translation: CASSLGTSGRAIEQYF.